The subject of this entry is one T cell receptor beta chain. Its antigen is not yet known. Base qualities are missing; no much larger clone stands one base away. Whole blood was collected in K2EDTA tubes by collaborating institutions according to the institutions' own protocols. For TCRbeta analysis, collaborator samples were shipped as frozen whole blood, as isolated PBMCs, or as DNA extracted from either sample type. The data belong to a study of blood T cell repertoires in COVID-19 (dated by TCRdb to 2019 to 2021). Study-wide context: Samples from collaborators originated in the United States, Italy and Spain and spanned both the acute and convalescent phases of COVID-19. Where available, HLA class I and class II types were obtained from metadata supplied by the sample provider rather than from assay-based typing. A freely available public database, intended as a resource for researchers studying the immune response to SARS-CoV-2, is where the repertoires were released. The material from the prospective study consisted of cDNA or gDNA derived from T cells, B-cell-depleted T cells, or PBMCs. Samples were obtained from the ongoing ImmuneRACE study (first 160 participants) and from 1,254 subjects provided by 6 global collaborators. Nearly every sample came with metadata listing a de-identified subject ID, COVID-19 status, age in years and sex. Deeply sampled blood TCRbeta repertoires from subjects exposed to, actively infected with, or recovered from COVID-19 were included in the dataset. Study-wide findings and limitations: The quantity of clinical and demographic metadata differed by source and by participant and was supplied without curation.

TCRbeta CDR3 regions were amplified from genomic DNA using the immunoSEQ Assay, a bias-controlled multiplex PCR. From the authors' description of their analysis: Within the assay, amplification of reference gene primers was used to estimate how many nucleated cells each sample contained. To quantify the absolute abundance of each unique TCRbeta CDR3 rearrangement, sequence reads were collapsed and filtered. For each sample, productive Simpson clonality was calculated as the square root of Simpson's diversity index across productive rearrangements. TCRdb holds this immuneACCESS table with in-frame rearrangements only. Some clones are missing; in checked studies, unresolved V genes explain under half, and the rest has no known cause. V and J calls and clone size are as listed in that table; D and trimming were resolved from the DNA. This sample gives 200,000 to 250,000 clones in total; around 88% of them show up just once. The ten largest clones take up approximately 1.5% of the sample.

Sequenced input: peripheral blood. The clonotype was recovered from a young man with active or convalescent COVID-19.

The encoded CDR3 is CASSVWDILTGELFF. The nucleotide sequence reads TGTGCCAGCAGCGTGTGGGACATCTTGACCGGGGAGCTGTTTTTT. The V and J genes are TRBV9 and TRBJ2-2; matching of 6 bases hints at TRBD1 as the D gene. Relative to germline, V is 2 bases shorter and J is 5 bases shorter, with 13 bases between their ends. CDR3 length: 15 amino acids, cysteine to phenylalanine. The sequence is cut down to CDR3 DNA, 45 bases in frame from base 1. CDR1 SGDLS and CDR2 YYNGEE were looked up in the germline V gene. The CDR3, completed at both ends by the reference TRBV9 and TRBJ2-2 genes, gives the full variable domain DSGVTQTPKHLITATGQRVTLRCSPRSGDLSVYWYQQSLDQGLQFLIQYYNGEERAKGNILERFSAQQFPDLHSELNLSSLELGDSALYFCASSVWDILTGELFFGEGSRLTVL.